Presented here are 13 T cell receptor beta chains from one specimen sequenced in a study of neoadjuvant anti-PD-1 for oral cavity cancer. Clones were sequenced by immunoSEQ multiplex PCR, and TCRdb holds only the in-frame ones, with some missing. The sample carries more than 12,000 clones, about 69% recorded once. The input for sequencing was PBMCs, taken before nivolumab (anti-PD-1) treatment. These TCRs come from a person aged 40 to 85 with oral cavity squamous cell carcinoma.

The rearrangement uses TRBV5-6 and TRBJ1-5; D is uncertain. Trimming left V 4 bases short and J 4 bases short, with 9 bases between. Germline V gene lookup returns CDR1 SGHDT and CDR2 YYEEEE. This CDR3 region has 13 residues. The CDR3 bases are TGTGCCAGCAGCCCCGGACGGAATCAGCCCCAGCATTTT. Translating gives CASSPGRNQPQHF. The full variable domain, rest sourced from reference TRBV5-6 and TRBJ1-5, is DAGVTQSPTHLIKTRGQQVTLRCSPKSGHDTVSWYQQALGQGPQFIFQYYEEEERQRGNFPDRFSGHQFPNYSSELNVNALLLGDSALYLCASSPGRNQPQHFGDGTRLSIL.

This clone was seen a handful of times. The V and J genes are TRBV4-1 and TRBJ1-6; no definite D call. Per the germline V gene, CDR1 is MGHRA and CDR2 is YSYEKL. This CDR3 has 14 amino acids. V was clipped by 6 bases and J by 4 bases, with 10 bases between them. CDR3 in amino acids: CASSPSVYNSPLHF. The CDR3, as DNA: TGCGCCAGCAGTCCGTCCGTTTATAATTCACCCCTCCACTTT.

The chain has TRBV27 and TRBJ2-3, with 10 bases fitting TRBD1. From germline, CDR1 is MNHEY and CDR2 SMNVEV (reference sequence). This CDR3 contains 17 residues. The V gene end was trimmed by 3 bases and the J gene end by 1 base; junction bases not matched to a gene: 7. CDR3 in DNA: TGTGCCAGCAGTTTGACAGGGGGCAATCTTGGCACAGATACGCAGTATTTT. Protein sequence: CASSLTGGNLGTDTQYF.

The chain employs TRBV4-1 and TRBJ2-1, with 13 bases fitting TRBD2. The V gene's germline CDR1 is MGHRA and CDR2 YSYEKL. The CDR3 is 16 amino acids. J gave up 9 bases and V 10 bases, and 15 bases lay outside the gene matches. The CDR3 protein is CATSKGGTSGTGEQFF. CDR3 DNA sequence: TGCGCCACCTCAAAAGGGGGGACTAGCGGGACTGGTGAGCAGTTCTTC.

The V and J genes are TRBV30 and TRBJ1-1; D is uncertain. Germline CDR1 GTSNPN, CDR2 SVGIG (reference sequence). This CDR3 has 15 residues. V was clipped by 5 bases and J by 6 bases, with 22 bases between them. The CDR3 reads CAWFKAAAISAEAFF. CDR3 coding DNA: TGTGCCTGGTTCAAAGCAGCAGCCATAAGCGCTGAAGCTTTCTTT.

V gene TRBV5-1 combines with J gene TRBJ2-1, with D perhaps TRBD2 (6 bases). The CDR3 runs 17 residues. V was trimmed by 4 bases and J by 0 bases, leaving 17 bases between them. Germline values: CDR1 SGHRS, CDR2 YFSETQ. This chain's CDR3 is CASSPGGQSSSYNEQFF. DNA of the CDR3: TGCGCCAGCAGCCCAGGAGGGCAGTCAAGCTCCTACAATGAGCAGTTCTTC.

V and J are TRBV19 and TRBJ1-1; 9 bases line up with TRBD1. The ends lost 3 bases at V and 0 bases at J; junction bases unmatched: 5. The germline CDR1 and CDR2 sequences are LNHDA and SQIVND (reference sequence). The CDR3 is made up of 16 amino acids. CDR3 in DNA: TGTGCCAGTAGTATTGGACAGGGGATCATGAACACTGAAGCTTTCTTT. Amino acids: CASSIGQGIMNTEAFF.

The chain employs TRBV27 and TRBJ2-3; D may correspond to TRBD1 or TRBD2 (5 bases each). Trimming removed 3 bases from V and 2 bases from J, with 12 bases in between. The CDR3 covers 15 residues. Germline CDR1 reads MNHEY; CDR2 reads SMNVEV (reference sequence). Here the CDR3 reads CASSLGRGVTDTQYF. The CDR3 DNA reads as TGTGCCAGCAGTTTGGGGAGAGGGGTCACAGATACGCAGTATTTT.

The genes are TRBV11-1 and TRBJ2-7; the D gene is possibly TRBD2 (5 bases). From germline, CDR1 is SGHAT and CDR2 FQDESV (reference sequence). This CDR3 region has 13 residues. V was pared by 5 bases and J by 6 bases, with 14 bases between. The CDR3 sequence is CASSPGEVGEQYF. The CDR3 bases are TGTGCCAGCAGCCCCGGGGAAGTGGGCGAGCAGTACTTC.

In nucleotides, the CDR3 is TGTGCCAGCAGCTTAGGAACCCTAGCCTCACACCGCACAGATACGCAGTATTTT. Translating gives CASSLGTLASHRTDTQYF. The chain joins TRBV11-2 to TRBJ2-3; perhaps TRBD2 as D (5 bases). V lost 1 base and J 1 base, leaving 18 bases between the germline ends. The CDR3 runs 18 residues. Per the germline V gene, CDR1 is SGHAT and CDR2 is FQNNGV.

The chain recombines TRBV19 with TRBJ2-5, with TRBD2 as a possible D gene (7 bases). The germline CDR1 and CDR2 sequences are LNHDA and SQIVND (reference sequence). V was pared by 4 bases and J by 4 bases, with 31 bases between. There are 20 residues in the CDR3. The CDR3 sequence is CASSNGQWARGRADRETQYF. Here the CDR3 DNA reads TGTGCCAGTAGTAACGGACAGTGGGCACGAGGGAGGGCGGACCGAGAGACCCAGTACTTC.

This clone was recorded once. The chain uses TRBV7-9 and TRBJ2-1; the D call may be TRBD1 or TRBD2 (6 bases each). CDR3 length: 12 amino acids. Between the trimmed V and J ends, which lost 6 bases and 9 bases, there was a span of 12 bases. Looked up from germline, CDR1 is SEHNR and CDR2 is FQNEAQ (reference sequence). The CDR3 is CASRTGAGEQFF. The CDR3 nucleotides are TGTGCCAGCAGGACGGGGGCGGGTGAGCAGTTCTTC.

The rearrangement links TRBV19 to TRBJ1-2; the D gene is possibly TRBD1 (6 bases). The ends were cut back, 10 bases at V and 6 bases at J, with 15 bases in the middle. In germline, CDR1 is LNHDA, CDR2 SQIVND (reference sequence). The CDR3 runs to 12 residues. The CDR3 DNA follows: TGTGCCACCCGCCGGGACATTGATGGCTACACCTTC. It specifies CATRRDIDGYTF.